The rows below give T cell receptor beta chains drawn from one sample of a study of blood T cell repertoires in COVID-19. Here immunoSEQ multiplex PCR was the method, and the copy in TCRdb shows in-frame clones only, minus some. Among 50,000 to 75,000 clones listed, over 65% were seen once. Sequencing input: peripheral blood. These receptors were collected from a man older than 75 with active or convalescent COVID-19. The CDR3 runs from the conserved cysteine through the conserved F or W. A D gene is named only where the DNA matches it firmly. Some rows have no size entry. The others give once, few or many, or a class for an expanded clone.

size: NA; V: TRBV18; J: TRBJ1-2; D: TRBD1; CDR3: CASSPAWDRGGSGGYTF; DNA: TGTGCCAGCTCACCCGCTTGGGACAGGGGGGGCTCCGGTGGCTACACCTTC
size: NA; V: TRBV6-5; J: TRBJ1-1; D: TRBD1; CDR3: CASSRTGGTTEAFF; DNA: TGTGCCAGCAGTCGGACAGGGGGGACCACTGAAGCTTTCTTT
size: NA; V: TRBV2; J: TRBJ2-3; D: NA; CDR3: CASVYGLSDTQYF; DNA: TGTGCCAGCGTTTACGGTTTGTCAGATACGCAGTATTTT
size: NA; V: TRBV5-4; J: TRBJ1-2; D: NA; CDR3: CASSPRPGGANYGYTF; DNA: TGTGCCAGCAGCCCCCGGCCCGGGGGGGCAAACTATGGCTACACCTTC
size: NA; V: TRBV28; J: TRBJ2-7; D: NA; CDR3: CASSPLGQPPYEQYF; DNA: TGTGCCAGCAGCCCACTCGGACAGCCCCCCTACGAGCAGTACTTC
size: NA; V: TRBV5-1; J: TRBJ2-7; D: NA; CDR3: CASSTLQGNYEQYF; DNA: TGCGCCAGCAGCACCCTACAGGGCAACTACGAGCAGTACTTC
size: NA; V: TRBV19; J: TRBJ2-7; D: TRBD2; CDR3: CASSIGGGTSYEQYF; DNA: TGTGCCAGTAGTATAGGGGGGGGGACCTCCTACGAGCAGTACTTC
size: once; V: TRBV7-9; J: TRBJ2-1; D: TRBD1; CDR3: CASSPTGDNEQFF; DNA: TGTGCCAGCAGCCCTACAGGGGATAATGAGCAGTTCTTC
size: NA; V: TRBV28; J: TRBJ1-1; D: NA; CDR3: CASSLMGFTKNTEAFF; DNA: TGTGCCAGCAGTCTCATGGGCTTCACCAAGAACACTGAAGCTTTCTTT
size: NA; V: TRBV28; J: TRBJ2-6; D: NA; CDR3: CASRRSGHSLGGANVLTF; DNA: TGTGCCAGCAGACGGTCGGGACATTCTCTGGGTGGGGCCAACGTCCTGACTTTC
size: NA; V: TRBV5-1; J: TRBJ1-6; D: TRBD1; CDR3: CASSLSSTGGNNSPLHF; DNA: TGCGCCAGCAGCCTATCCTCGACAGGGGGGAATAATTCACCCCTCCACTTT
size: NA; V: TRBV5-1; J: TRBJ2-2; D: NA; CDR3: CASSQPDYHLQELFF; DNA: TGCGCCAGCAGCCAGCCCGACTATCATCTCCAGGAGCTGTTTTTT
size: NA; V: TRBV28; J: TRBJ2-6; D: NA; CDR3: CASSFMRWGGPGANVLTF; DNA: TGTGCCAGCAGCTTTATGCGTTGGGGGGGGCCTGGGGCCAACGTCCTGACTTTC
size: NA; V: TRBV18; J: TRBJ2-5; D: TRBD2; CDR3: CASSPGGGGLQETQYF; DNA: TGTGCCAGCTCACCGGGAGGCGGGGGATTACAAGAGACCCAGTACTTC